Listed below are T cell receptor beta chains from one sample, sequenced in a study of blood T cell repertoires in COVID-19. Sequencing used immunoSEQ multiplex PCR; TCRdb keeps in-frame clones, though not all of them. The sample has some 120,000 clones, over 75% seen once. The sequenced material came from peripheral blood. The source is a man between 50 and 59 years old with acute or convalescent COVID-19. Each CDR3 is given with its conserved first and last residue. A D gene is named only where the DNA matches it firmly. Only some rows state a clone size, as once, few, many or a class for expanded clones.

TRBV30,NA,NA,TRBJ2-5,CAWSIGVGETQYF,TGTGCCTGGAGTATAGGGGTTGGGGAGACCCAGTACTTC
TRBV6-5,once,NA,TRBJ1-2,CASSQGLDYGYTF,TGTGCCAGCAGTCAGGGGCTGGACTATGGCTACACCTTC
TRBV12-3/TRBV12-4,NA,TRBD2,TRBJ2-3,CASSYSGSDTQYF,TGTGCCAGCAGTTATAGCGGGAGCGATACGCAGTATTTT
TRBV24-1,NA,TRBD1,TRBJ1-6,CATSDKTGTLISYNSPLHF,TGTGCCACCAGTGATAAGACAGGGACCTTGATCTCCTATAATTCACCCCTCCACTTT
TRBV4-1,NA,TRBD1,TRBJ1-2,CASTLDRGRRGYTF,TGCGCCAGCACCCTGGACAGGGGAAGGAGGGGCTACACCTTC
TRBV12-5,few,NA,TRBJ1-2,CASGLVPDGEYYGYTF,TGTGCTAGTGGTTTGGTACCGGACGGGGAGTATTATGGCTACACCTTC
TRBV19,NA,TRBD1,TRBJ2-5,CASSIGLQGAGETQYF,TGTGCCAGTAGTATAGGCCTACAGGGGGCTGGGGAGACCCAGTACTTC
TRBV18,NA,NA,TRBJ1-3,CASSGGRDTIYF,TGTGCCAGCTCAGGAGGACGCGACACCATATATTTT
TRBV6-6,once,NA,TRBJ2-7,CASSYSAGEGEQYF,TGTGCCAGCAGTTACTCGGCAGGGGAGGGCGAGCAGTACTTC
TRBV5-1,NA,NA,TRBJ1-1,CASSSPRRGGTEAFF,TGCGCCAGCAGCTCCCCGAGAAGGGGCGGCACTGAAGCTTTCTTT
TRBV21-1,NA,NA,TRBJ2-3,CASSKGGQGRDTQYF,TGTGCCAGCAGCAAAGGAGGACAGGGGAGAGATACGCAGTATTTT
TRBV7-9,NA,NA,TRBJ2-1,CASSVNAGWGEQFF,TGTGCCAGCAGCGTCAACGCAGGGTGGGGTGAGCAGTTCTTC
TRBV6-4,NA,NA,TRBJ1-2,CASSDSRGDTF,TGTGCCAGCAGTGACTCCAGGGGAGACACCTTC
TRBV5-6,NA,TRBD1,TRBJ2-7,CASSKGQVHEQYF,TGTGCCAGCAGCAAGGGACAGGTCCACGAGCAGTACTTC
TRBV29-1,NA,TRBD2,TRBJ2-3,CSVYAGATQYTDTQYF,TGCAGCGTTTACGCGGGAGCGACTCAATACACAGATACGCAGTATTTT
TRBV21-1,NA,NA,TRBJ2-5,CASTSRTVQETQYF,TGTGCCAGCACCAGTCGGACAGTCCAAGAGACCCAGTACTTC
TRBV7-2,NA,TRBD2,TRBJ2-5,CASSSSGSSETQYF,TGTGCCAGCAGCTCAAGCGGGAGTTCAGAGACCCAGTACTTC
TRBV5-5,NA,NA,TRBJ2-5,CASSFSDSQETQYF,TGTGCCAGCAGCTTCAGCGACAGTCAAGAGACCCAGTACTTC
TRBV2,medium-sized,TRBD1,TRBJ2-5,CARTGDSGETQYF,TGTGCCAGGACAGGGGACAGTGGAGAGACCCAGTACTTC
TRBV30,NA,NA,TRBJ1-1,CAWSVGVTGSDTEAFF,TGTGCCTGGAGTGTAGGGGTAACAGGGAGTGACACTGAAGCTTTCTTT
TRBV3-1/TRBV3-2,once,TRBD2,TRBJ2-7,CASSLAGTSPYEQYF,TGTGCCAGCAGCCTCGCTGGGACTAGCCCCTACGAGCAGTACTTC
TRBV6-1,NA,NA,TRBJ1-1,CASSEASREAFF,TGTGCCAGCAGTGAAGCCAGCAGGGAAGCTTTCTTT
TRBV2,NA,TRBD1,TRBJ2-5,CASSGDRVGGETQYF,TGTGCCAGCAGTGGGGACAGGGTTGGGGGAGAGACCCAGTACTTC
TRBV5-4,NA,TRBD1,TRBJ1-1,CASSLVTGMNTEAFF,TGTGCCAGCAGCTTGGTGACAGGGATGAACACTGAAGCTTTCTTT
TRBV7-9,NA,TRBD1,TRBJ1-4,CASSSPDRGIEKLFF,TGTGCCAGCAGCTCACCGGACAGGGGGATTGAAAAACTGTTTTTT